Detailed here is one TCR beta chain. What it binds is unknown. The data were obtained in a study of cytomegalovirus exposure and HLA in healthy donors. General study findings and limits: The study recorded around 160 TCR beta chains that were cytomegalovirus-associated. The likely origin of a cluster of highly shared sequence variants was a sequencing artifact. CMV serostatus was the only immune exposure information that was available. Accurate prediction of most subjects' HLA-A and HLA-B alleles from TCR beta sequences was reported.

Amplification used 60 Vbeta primers and 13 Jbeta primers. The data were produced by immunoSEQ multiplex PCR, yet TCRdb's version contains in-frame clones alone and is incomplete. Altogether tens of thousands of clones are present, roughly 80% being singletons, with the ten largest covering 3.5% to 5.5%. V was clipped by 0 bases and J by 4 bases; unmatched bases: 14. CDR3 size: 19 residues. Germline loops: CDR1 LGHNA, CDR2 YNFKEQ. The sample consisted of PBMCs. The gene calls are TRBV4-2 and TRBJ2-7; 11 positions agree with TRBD2. This clonotype was obtained from a man between 35 and 55 years old in good health and CMV-seronegative. In nucleotides, the CDR3 is TGTGCCAGCAGCCAAGATGGAGCCCCTAGCGGGAGGAGGCTATACGAGCAGTACTTC. This translates into CASSQDGAPSGRRLYEQYF.